This TCR beta chain was documented in a study of CD8+CD57+ T cells in acquired aplastic anemia. For the study at large: The DNA of sorted CD4+ and CD8+ cells averaged 3.2 ug.

Genomic DNA templated the TCR beta VDJ and CDR3 profiling. TCRdb reprocessed the reads with MiXCR, giving one entry per CDR3 protein. The sample holds about 180,000 distinct CDR3 sequences; 47% are singletons and the top ten take approximately 1%. V lost 3 bases, J lost 4 bases, and 7 bases stayed unmatched. CDR3 length: 15 amino acids. Germline CDR1 and CDR2: DFQATT and SNEGSKA (reference sequence). Patients chosen for sequencing had CD8+CD57+ cells that had expanded, as shown by flow cytometry. By the time of blood sampling, patients had still received no therapy. This clonotype occurred once. Antigen: not known. Broader study findings: The CD8+ Simpson's diversity of patients and controls was not significantly different. Sharing between patients and controls was observed for twenty-nine CD8+ CDR3 sequences.

Material: sorted CD4+, CD8+, or CD8+CD57+ T cells (not recorded which) from PBMCs. This receptor was identified in a human donor with aplastic anemia. The chain carries TRBV20-1 and TRBJ2-1, with TRBD2 identical over 9 bases. The CDR3 loop is CSARGLAGTYNEQFF. CDR3 DNA: TGCAGTGCTAGGGGTCTAGCGGGGACGTACAATGAGCAGTTCTTC.